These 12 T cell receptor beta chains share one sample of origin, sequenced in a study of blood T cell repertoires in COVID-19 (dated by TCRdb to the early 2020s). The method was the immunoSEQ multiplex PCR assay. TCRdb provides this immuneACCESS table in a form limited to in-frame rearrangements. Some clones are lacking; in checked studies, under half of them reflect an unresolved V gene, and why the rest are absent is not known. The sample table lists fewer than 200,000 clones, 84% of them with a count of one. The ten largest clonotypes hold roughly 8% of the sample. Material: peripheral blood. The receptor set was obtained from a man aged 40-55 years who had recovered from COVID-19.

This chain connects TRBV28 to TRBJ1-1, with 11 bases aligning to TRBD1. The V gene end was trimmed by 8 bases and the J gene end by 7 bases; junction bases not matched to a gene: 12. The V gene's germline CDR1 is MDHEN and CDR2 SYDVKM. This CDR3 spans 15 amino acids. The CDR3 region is CASLNRDRGTREAFF. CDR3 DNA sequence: TGTGCCAGCCTTAACCGGGACAGGGGGACCCGTGAAGCTTTCTTT. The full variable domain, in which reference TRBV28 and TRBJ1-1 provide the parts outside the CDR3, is DVKVTQSSRYLVKRTGEKVFLECVQDMDHENMFWYRQDPGLGLRLIYFSYDVKMKEKGDIPEGYSVSREKKERFSLILESASTNQTSMYLCASLNRDRGTREAFFGQGTRLTVV.

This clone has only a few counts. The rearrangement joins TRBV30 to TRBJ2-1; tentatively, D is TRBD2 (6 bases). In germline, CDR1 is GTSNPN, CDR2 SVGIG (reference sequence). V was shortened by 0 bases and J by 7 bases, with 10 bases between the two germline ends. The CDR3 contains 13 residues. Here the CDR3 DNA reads TGTGCCTGGAGTGTGGGGGGTGAAAATGAGCAGTTCTTC. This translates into CAWSVGGENEQFF. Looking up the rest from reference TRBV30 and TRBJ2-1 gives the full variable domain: SQTIHQWPATLVQPVGSPLSLECTVEGTSNPNLYWYRQAAGRGLQLLFYSVGIGQISSEVPQNLSASRPQDRQFILSSKKLLLSDSGFYLCAWSVGGENEQFFGPGTRLTVL.

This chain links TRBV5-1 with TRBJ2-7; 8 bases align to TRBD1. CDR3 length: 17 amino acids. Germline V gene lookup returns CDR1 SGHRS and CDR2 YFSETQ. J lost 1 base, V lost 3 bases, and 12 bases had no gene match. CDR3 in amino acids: CASSWGAGTGHSYEQYF. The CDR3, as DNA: TGCGCCAGCAGCTGGGGGGCCGGGACAGGCCATTCCTACGAGCAGTACTTC.

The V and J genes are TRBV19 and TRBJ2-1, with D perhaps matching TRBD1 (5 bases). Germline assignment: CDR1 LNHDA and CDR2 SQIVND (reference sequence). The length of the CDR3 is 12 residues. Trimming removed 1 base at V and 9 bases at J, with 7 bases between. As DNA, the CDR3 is TGTGCCAGTAGTATAGGGGGCATTGAGCAGTTCTTC. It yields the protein CASSIGGIEQFF.

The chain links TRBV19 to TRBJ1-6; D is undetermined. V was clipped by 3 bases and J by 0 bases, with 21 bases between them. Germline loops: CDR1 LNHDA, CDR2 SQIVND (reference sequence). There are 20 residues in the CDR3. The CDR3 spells CASSILSAGIRRSYNSPLHF. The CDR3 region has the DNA TGTGCCAGTAGTATTCTCTCTGCCGGGATACGCCGCTCCTATAATTCACCCCTCCACTTT.

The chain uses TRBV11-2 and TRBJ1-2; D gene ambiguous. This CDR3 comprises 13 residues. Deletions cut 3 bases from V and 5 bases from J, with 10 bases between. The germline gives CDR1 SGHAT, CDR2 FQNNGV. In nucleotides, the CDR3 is TGTGCCAGCAGCTTTCAGACACAATATGGCTACACCTTC. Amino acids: CASSFQTQYGYTF.

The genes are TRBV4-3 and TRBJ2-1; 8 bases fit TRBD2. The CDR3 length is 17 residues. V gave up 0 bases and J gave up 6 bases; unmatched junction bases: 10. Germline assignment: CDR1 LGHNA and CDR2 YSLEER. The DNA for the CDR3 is TGCGCCAGCAGCCAAGATCGGGCGGCGGGAGGTAGCAATGAGCAGTTCTTC. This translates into CASSQDRAAGGSNEQFF.

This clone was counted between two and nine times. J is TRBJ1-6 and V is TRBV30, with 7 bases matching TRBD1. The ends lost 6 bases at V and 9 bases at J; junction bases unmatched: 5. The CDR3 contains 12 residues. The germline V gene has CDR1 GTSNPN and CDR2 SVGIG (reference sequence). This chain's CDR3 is CACRGHGSPLHF. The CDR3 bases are TGTGCCTGTAGGGGGCACGGTTCACCCCTCCACTTT. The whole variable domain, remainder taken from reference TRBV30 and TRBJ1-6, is SQTIHQWPATLVQPVGSPLSLECTVEGTSNPNLYWYRQAAGRGLQLLFYSVGIGQISSEVPQNLSASRPQDRQFILSSKKLLLSDSGFYLCACRGHGSPLHFGNGTRLTVT.

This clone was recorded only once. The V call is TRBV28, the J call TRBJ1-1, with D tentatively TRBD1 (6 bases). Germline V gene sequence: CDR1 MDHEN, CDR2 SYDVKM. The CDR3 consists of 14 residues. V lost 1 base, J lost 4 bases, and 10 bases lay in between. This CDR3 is CASSLLAGATEAFF. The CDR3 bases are TGTGCCAGCAGTTTATTGGCAGGGGCCACTGAAGCTTTCTTT. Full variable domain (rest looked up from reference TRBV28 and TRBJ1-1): DVKVTQSSRYLVKRTGEKVFLECVQDMDHENMFWYRQDPGLGLRLIYFSYDVKMKEKGDIPEGYSVSREKKERFSLILESASTNQTSMYLCASSLLAGATEAFFGQGTRLTVV.

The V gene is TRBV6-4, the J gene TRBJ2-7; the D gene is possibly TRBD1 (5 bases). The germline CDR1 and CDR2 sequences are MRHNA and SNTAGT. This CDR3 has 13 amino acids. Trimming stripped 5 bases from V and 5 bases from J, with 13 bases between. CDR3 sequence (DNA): TGTGCCAGCAGTAAGGGGCCTGGGGACGAGCAGTACTTC. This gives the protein CASSKGPGDEQYF.

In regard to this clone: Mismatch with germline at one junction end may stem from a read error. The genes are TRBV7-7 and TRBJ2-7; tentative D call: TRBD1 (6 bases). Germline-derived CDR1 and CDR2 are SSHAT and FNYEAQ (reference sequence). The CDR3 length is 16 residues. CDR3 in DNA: TGTGCTAGCAGCTTACTGCAGTCGTGCAGGGGTGGCGAGCAGTACTTC. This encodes CASSLLQSCRGGEQYF.

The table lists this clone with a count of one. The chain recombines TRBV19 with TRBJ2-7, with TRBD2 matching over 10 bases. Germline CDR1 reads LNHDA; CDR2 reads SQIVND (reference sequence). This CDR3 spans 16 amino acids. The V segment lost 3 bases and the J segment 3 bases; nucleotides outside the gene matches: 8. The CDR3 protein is CASSIVSGRVGYEQYF. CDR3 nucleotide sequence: TGTGCCAGTAGTATCGTCAGCGGGAGGGTAGGCTACGAGCAGTACTTC. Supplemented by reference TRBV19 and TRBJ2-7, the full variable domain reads DGGITQSPKYLFRKEGQNVTLSCEQNLNHDAMYWYRQDPGQGLRLIYYSQIVNDFQKGDIAEGYSVSREKKESFPLTVTSAQKNPTAFYLCASSIVSGRVGYEQYFGPGTRLTVT.